The 3 T cell receptor beta chains in this list originate from one sample, sequenced in a study of a mutant IDH1 vaccine in newly diagnosed glioma. Documented time point: week 11, during vaccination. The vaccine gave 300 ug of a 20-mer mutant IDH1 peptide subcutaneously per dose. The method was immunoSEQ multiplex PCR; TCRdb's version includes in-frame clones alone and lacks a portion of them. This sample has around 100,000 clones, with about 90% found just once. Their antigens are not known. Here the sequenced sample was PBMCs, taken from a glioma patient whose treatment included an IDH1 peptide vaccine. The source is a woman in her forties or fifties with glioma.

This clone showed up just once. The genes are TRBV7-9 and TRBJ2-3; possible D gene TRBD1, 6 bases. The ends were cut back, 11 bases at V and 1 base at J, with 16 bases in the middle. CDR3 length: 14 residues. The germline V gene encodes CDR1 SEHNR and CDR2 FQNEAQ (reference sequence). Here the CDR3 reads CAGQGSYRTDTQYF. DNA for the CDR3: TGTGCCGGGCAGGGGAGTTATCGCACAGATACGCAGTATTTT.

The J gene is TRBJ2-5, the V gene TRBV5-6, with D uncertain. Per germline, CDR1 SGHDT and CDR2 YYEEEE. V was pared by 4 bases and J by 2 bases, with 15 bases between. The CDR3 length is 15 residues. This chain's CDR3 is CASSLQFARQETQYF. CDR3 nucleotide sequence: TGTGCCAGCAGCCTACAGTTCGCGAGGCAAGAGACCCAGTACTTC.

V is TRBV12-5 and J is TRBJ2-1, with a possible D match to TRBD2 (6 bases). Germline V gene data show CDR1 as LGHNT and CDR2 as FRNRAP. V gave up 5 bases and J gave up 3 bases, with 11 bases separating them. The CDR3 totals 14 residues. CDR3 nucleotide sequence: TGTGCTAGTGGTAACGGACTAAACTACAATGAGCAGTTCTTC. Translation: CASGNGLNYNEQFF.